What follows are 18 T cell receptor beta chains derived from one specimen sequenced in a study of blood T cell repertoires in COVID-19. Assay used: immunoSEQ multiplex PCR; TCRdb lists only in-frame clones, some missing. The repertoire consists of some 220,000 clones, with roughly four fifths occurring once and the leading ten covering about 4%. The sequenced sample consisted of peripheral blood. The source of these receptors is a man in his fifties with acute or convalescent COVID-19.

J is TRBJ2-7 and V is TRBV20-1, with D tentatively TRBD2 (6 bases). The CDR3 has 11 residues. The germline gives CDR1 DFQATT, CDR2 SNEGSKA (reference sequence). Trimming removed 1 base from V and 6 bases from J, with 7 bases in between. CDR3 in DNA: TGCAGTGCTAGAGCGACTAGCGAGCAGTACTTC. Its protein is CSARATSEQYF.

The chain carries TRBV7-9 and TRBJ1-2, with a tentative D call TRBD1 (5 bases). The CDR3 is 16 amino acids. The germline CDR1 and CDR2 sequences are SEHNR and FQNEAQ (reference sequence). Trimming took off 1 base at V and 5 bases at J, with 17 bases between the two ends. CDR3: CASSLGQGLSAYGYTF. The DNA for the CDR3 is TGTGCCAGCAGCTTAGGGCAGGGATTAAGTGCTTATGGCTACACCTTC.

The rearrangement uses TRBV28 and TRBJ1-3, with 8 nucleotides matching TRBD1. Looked up from germline, CDR1 is MDHEN and CDR2 is SYDVKM. Trimming cost V 5 bases and J 3 bases; bases outside gene matches: 6. The CDR3 has 15 residues. The CDR3 nucleotides read TGTGCCAGCAGTACTCAGGGGGCAGGTGGAAACACCATATATTTT. Translating gives CASSTQGAGGNTIYF.

The gene calls are TRBV12-3 or TRBV12-4 and TRBJ1-5; D uncertain. With 6 bases removed from V and 4 bases from J, the gap between germline ends came to 10 bases. The CDR3 extends over 13 amino acids. The DNA for the CDR3 is TGTGCCAGCAGCCACGAGGGTAATCAGCCCCAGCATTTT. Amino acids: CASSHEGNQPQHF.

The chain employs TRBV24-1 and TRBJ1-2; no clear D gene. This CDR3 is 14 amino acids long. Germline V gene sequence: CDR1 KGHDR, CDR2 SFDVKD. Trimming removed 0 bases from V and 8 bases from J, with 12 bases in between. DNA for the CDR3: TGTGCCACCAGTGATTTGTCTAGGGAGGAAGGCTACACCTTC. Translated, it gives CATSDLSREEGYTF.

J is TRBJ2-1 and V is TRBV27, with D possibly matching TRBD1 (5 bases). The V end lost 3 bases, the J end lost 8 bases, and 20 bases lay between the germline ends. This CDR3 comprises 16 residues. Germline CDR1 and CDR2: MNHEY and SMNVEV (reference sequence). Here the CDR3 DNA reads TGTGCCAGCAGTTTCATCCCGGCAGGGCCTAGGCATGAGCAGTTCTTC. Translating gives CASSFIPAGPRHEQFF.

The J gene is TRBJ2-7, the V gene TRBV20-1, with D uncertain. The CDR3 extends over 11 amino acids. Germline V gene sequence: CDR1 DFQATT, CDR2 SNEGSKA (reference sequence). CDR3 bases: TGCAGCGCGCCGAAGCTATCCGGGCAGTACTTC. It encodes CSAPKLSGQYF.

The chain combines TRBV28 with TRBJ1-6; TRBD1 matches at 7 bases. Germline loops: CDR1 MDHEN, CDR2 SYDVKM. V trimming: 5 bases; J trimming: 4 bases; junction bases outside the gene matches: 5. The CDR3 contains 15 residues. In DNA, the CDR3 is TGTGCCAGCAGTCTGCGACAGGGATATAATTCACCCCTCCACTTT. It encodes CASSLRQGYNSPLHF.

The chain couples TRBV27 to TRBJ1-2; 8 positions match TRBD1. J gave up 2 bases and V 5 bases, and 19 bases lay outside the gene matches. Germline lookup yields CDR1 MNHEY and CDR2 SMNVEV (reference sequence). The CDR3 loop spans 19 amino acids. CDR3 in amino acids: CASSPDGDRQFTVNYGYTF. The CDR3 region has the DNA TGTGCCAGCAGTCCCGATGGGGACAGGCAGTTTACCGTAAACTATGGCTACACCTTC.

This clone was recorded only once. The chain employs TRBV19 and TRBJ2-3, with a weak D call TRBD1 (6 bases). Germline V gives CDR1 LNHDA, CDR2 SQIVND (reference sequence). The CDR3 length is 15 residues. V was shortened by 5 bases and J by 2 bases, with 14 bases between the two germline ends. In DNA, the CDR3 is TGTGCCAGTAGTCTCTCACAGGGATTCACAGATACGCAGTATTTT. Its translation is CASSLSQGFTDTQYF.

This clone was seen just once. As DNA, the CDR3 is TGTGCCACCAGTCGACGGGAGTATGCAGATACGCAGTATTTT. This encodes CATSRREYADTQYF. The V and J genes are TRBV15 and TRBJ2-3; tentative D call: TRBD2 (6 bases). There are 14 residues in the CDR3. With 6 bases removed from V and 4 bases from J, the gap between germline ends came to 14 bases. Germline-derived CDR1 and CDR2 are LNHNV and YYDKDF (reference sequence).

This clone was counted once. This CDR3 is CASSSMVHGGPEAFF. The CDR3 DNA reads TGTGCCAGCAGCTCTATGGTCCACGGAGGGCCTGAAGCTTTCTTT. V is TRBV11-1 and J is TRBJ1-1; D not resolved. There are 15 residues in the CDR3. Trimming stripped 4 bases from V and 6 bases from J, with 18 bases between. Germline V gene data show CDR1 as SGHAT and CDR2 as FQDESV (reference sequence).

The CDR3: CAISVGQGAPGNTIYF. CDR3 DNA: TGTGCCATCAGTGTTGGACAGGGGGCGCCTGGAAACACCATATATTTT. The genes are TRBV10-3 and TRBJ1-3, with 11 nucleotides matching TRBD1. The CDR3 extends over 16 amino acids. Germline V lookup: CDR1 ENHRY, CDR2 SYGVKD. Germline trimming cut 4 bases from V and 2 bases from J; bases unmatched to any gene: 4.

The chain joins TRBV7-3 to TRBJ1-2; tentative D call: TRBD1 (5 bases). With 5 bases removed from V and 7 bases from J, the gap between germline ends came to 17 bases. The length of the CDR3 is 14 residues. Germline assignment: CDR1 SGHTA and CDR2 FQGTGA. The CDR3 reads CASSPSGRELGYTF. CDR3 DNA sequence: TGTGCCAGCAGCCCGTCAGGGCGAGAACTTGGCTACACCTTC. The variable domain in full, with the rest retrieved from reference TRBV7-3 and TRBJ1-2, is GAGVSQTPSNKVTEKGKYVELRCDPISGHTALYWYRQSLGQGPEFLIYFQGTGAADDSGLPNDRFFAVRPEGSVSTLKIQRTERGDSAVYLCASSPSGRELGYTFGSGTRLTVV.

The V and J genes are TRBV5-6 and TRBJ1-1; possible D gene TRBD1, 5 bases. From germline, CDR1 is SGHDT and CDR2 YYEEEE. This CDR3 spans 13 amino acids. The V gene lost 2 bases and the J gene lost 5 bases, with 10 bases spanning the gap. The CDR3 sequence is CASSFGARTEAFF. CDR3 DNA: TGTGCCAGCAGCTTTGGGGCGCGGACTGAAGCTTTCTTT.

This clone has only a few counts. The chain employs TRBV5-5 and TRBJ1-2, with TRBD1 identical over 9 bases. The germline V gene has CDR1 SGHKS and CDR2 YYEKEE (reference sequence). This CDR3 contains 12 residues. Germline trimming cut 4 bases from V and 10 bases from J; bases unmatched to any gene: 5. CDR3 sequence: CASSTRQGVYTF. CDR3 DNA: TGTGCCAGCAGCACCAGACAGGGGGTCTACACCTTC.

The chain recombines TRBV4-1 with TRBJ2-7; D gene ambiguous. The length of the CDR3 is 13 residues. The V gene lost 0 bases and the J gene lost 3 bases, with 6 bases spanning the gap. Germline V lookup: CDR1 MGHRA, CDR2 YSYEKL. In nucleotides, the CDR3 is TGCGCCAGCAGCCAAGACCCCCGCTACGAGCAGTACTTC. Translated: CASSQDPRYEQYF.

The chain is built from TRBV19 and TRBJ1-4, with D tentatively TRBD1 (5 bases). The CDR3 spans 15 residues. Germline loops: CDR1 LNHDA, CDR2 SQIVND (reference sequence). V lost 6 bases to trimming and J lost 7 bases, with 18 bases between them. CDR3 sequence: CASSPRRGIGEKLFF. CDR3 nucleotides: TGTGCCAGTAGCCCCAGGAGGGGTATTGGTGAAAAACTGTTTTTT.